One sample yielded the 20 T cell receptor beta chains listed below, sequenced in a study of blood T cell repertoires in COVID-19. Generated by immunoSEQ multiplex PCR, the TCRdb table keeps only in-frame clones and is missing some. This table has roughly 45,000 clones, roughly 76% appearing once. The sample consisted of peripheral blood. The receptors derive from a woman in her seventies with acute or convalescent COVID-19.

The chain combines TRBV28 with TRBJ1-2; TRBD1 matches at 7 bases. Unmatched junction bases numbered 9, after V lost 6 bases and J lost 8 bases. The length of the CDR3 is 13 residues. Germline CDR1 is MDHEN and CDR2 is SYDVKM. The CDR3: CASSQGQFVGYTF. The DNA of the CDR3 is TGTGCCAGCAGCCAGGGACAGTTTGTAGGCTACACCTTC.

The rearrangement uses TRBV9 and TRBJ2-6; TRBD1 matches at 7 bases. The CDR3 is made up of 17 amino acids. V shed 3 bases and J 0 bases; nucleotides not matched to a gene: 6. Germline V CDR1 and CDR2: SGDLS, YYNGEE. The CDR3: CASSDGQAVSGANVLTF. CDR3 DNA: TGTGCCAGCAGCGATGGACAGGCCGTCTCTGGGGCCAACGTCCTGACTTTC. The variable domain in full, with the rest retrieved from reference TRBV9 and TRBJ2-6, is DSGVTQTPKHLITATGQRVTLRCSPRSGDLSVYWYQQSLDQGLQFLIQYYNGEERAKGNILERFSAQQFPDLHSELNLSSLELGDSALYFCASSDGQAVSGANVLTFGAGSRLTVL.

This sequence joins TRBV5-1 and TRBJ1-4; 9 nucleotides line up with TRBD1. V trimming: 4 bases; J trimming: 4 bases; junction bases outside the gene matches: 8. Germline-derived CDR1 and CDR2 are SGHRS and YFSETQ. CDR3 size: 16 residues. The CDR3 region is CASSLREGQGNEKLFF. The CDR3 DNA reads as TGCGCCAGCAGCCTGCGTGAGGGACAGGGTAATGAAAAACTGTTTTTT. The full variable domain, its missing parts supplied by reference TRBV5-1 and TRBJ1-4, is KAGVTQTPRYLIKTRGQQVTLSCSPISGHRSVSWYQQTPGQGLQFLFEYFSETQRNKGNFPGRFSGRQFSNSRSEMNVSTLELGDSALYLCASSLREGQGNEKLFFGSGTQLSVL.

The CDR3 sequence is CATQTGGLGGANVLTF. The CDR3 DNA is TGTGCCACCCAGACAGGGGGCTTAGGTGGGGCCAACGTCCTGACTTTC. The genes are TRBV2 and TRBJ2-6, with 10 bases fitting TRBD1. Germline CDR1 SNHLY, CDR2 FYNNEI. V shed 10 bases, J shed 3 bases, and the junction held 9 bases outside the gene matches. The CDR3 covers 16 residues. The variable domain in full, completed from reference TRBV2 and TRBJ2-6, reads EPEVTQTPSHQVTQMGQEVILRCVPISNHLYFYWYRQILGQKVEFLVSFYNNEISEKSEIFDDQFSVERPDGSNFTLKIRSTKLEDSAMYFCATQTGGLGGANVLTFGAGSRLTVL.

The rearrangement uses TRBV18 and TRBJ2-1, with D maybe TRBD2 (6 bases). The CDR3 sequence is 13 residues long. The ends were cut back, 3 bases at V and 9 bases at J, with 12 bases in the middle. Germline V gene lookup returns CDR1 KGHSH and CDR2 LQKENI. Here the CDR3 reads CASSPGTVIEQFF. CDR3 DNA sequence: TGTGCCAGCTCACCCGGGACTGTGATTGAGCAGTTCTTC. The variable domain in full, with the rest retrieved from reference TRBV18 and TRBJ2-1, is NAGVMQNPRHLVRRRGQEARLRCSPMKGHSHVYWYRQLPEEGLKFMVYLQKENIIDESGMPKERFSAEFPKEGPSILRIQQVVRGDSAAYFCASSPGTVIEQFFGPGTRLTVL.

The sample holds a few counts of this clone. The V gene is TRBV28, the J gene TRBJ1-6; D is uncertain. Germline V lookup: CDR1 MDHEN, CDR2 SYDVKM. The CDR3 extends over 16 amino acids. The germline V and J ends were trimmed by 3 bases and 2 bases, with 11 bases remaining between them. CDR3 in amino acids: CASSLMGGTYNSPLHF. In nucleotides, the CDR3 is TGTGCCAGCAGTTTGATGGGAGGGACCTATAATTCACCCCTCCACTTT. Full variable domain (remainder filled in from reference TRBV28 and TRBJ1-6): DVKVTQSSRYLVKRTGEKVFLECVQDMDHENMFWYRQDPGLGLRLIYFSYDVKMKEKGDIPEGYSVSREKKERFSLILESASTNQTSMYLCASSLMGGTYNSPLHFGNGTRLTVT.

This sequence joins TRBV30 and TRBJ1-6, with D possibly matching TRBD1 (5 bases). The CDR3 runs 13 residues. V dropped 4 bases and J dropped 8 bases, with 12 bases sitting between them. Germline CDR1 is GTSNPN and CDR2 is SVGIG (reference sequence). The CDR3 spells CAWNPQGDSPLHF. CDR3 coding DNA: TGTGCCTGGAACCCCCAGGGTGATTCACCCCTCCACTTT.

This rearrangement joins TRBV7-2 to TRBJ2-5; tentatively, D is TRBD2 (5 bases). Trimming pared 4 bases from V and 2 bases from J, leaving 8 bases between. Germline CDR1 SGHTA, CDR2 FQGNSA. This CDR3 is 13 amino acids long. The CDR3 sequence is CASSSGLQETQYF. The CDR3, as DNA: TGTGCCAGCAGCTCTGGACTGCAAGAGACCCAGTACTTC.

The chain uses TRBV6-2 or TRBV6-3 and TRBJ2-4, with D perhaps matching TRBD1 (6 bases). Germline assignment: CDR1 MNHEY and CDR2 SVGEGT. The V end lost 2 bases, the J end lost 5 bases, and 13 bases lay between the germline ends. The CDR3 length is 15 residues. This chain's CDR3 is CASSYARTVQNIQYF. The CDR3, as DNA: TGTGCCAGCAGTTACGCCCGGACAGTCCAAAACATTCAGTACTTC.

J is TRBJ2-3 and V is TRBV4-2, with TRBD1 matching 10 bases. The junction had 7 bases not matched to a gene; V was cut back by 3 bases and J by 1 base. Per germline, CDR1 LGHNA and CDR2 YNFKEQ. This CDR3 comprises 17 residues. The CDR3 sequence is CASSQQFGTGGTDTQYF. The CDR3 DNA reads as TGTGCCAGCAGCCAGCAATTCGGGACAGGGGGCACAGATACGCAGTATTTT.

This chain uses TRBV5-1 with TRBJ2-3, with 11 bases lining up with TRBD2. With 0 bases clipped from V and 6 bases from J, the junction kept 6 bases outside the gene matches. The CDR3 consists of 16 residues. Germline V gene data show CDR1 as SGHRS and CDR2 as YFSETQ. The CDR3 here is CASSLELAGARDTQYF. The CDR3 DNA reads TGCGCCAGCAGCTTGGAACTAGCGGGAGCCAGGGATACGCAGTATTTT. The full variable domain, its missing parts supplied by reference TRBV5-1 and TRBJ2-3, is KAGVTQTPRYLIKTRGQQVTLSCSPISGHRSVSWYQQTPGQGLQFLFEYFSETQRNKGNFPGRFSGRQFSNSRSEMNVSTLELGDSALYLCASSLELAGARDTQYFGPGTRLTVL.

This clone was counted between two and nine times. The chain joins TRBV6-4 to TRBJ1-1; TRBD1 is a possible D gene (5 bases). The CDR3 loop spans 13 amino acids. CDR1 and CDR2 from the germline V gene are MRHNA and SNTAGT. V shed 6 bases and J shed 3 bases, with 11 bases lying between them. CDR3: CASSSEGHTEAFF. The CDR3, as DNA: TGTGCCAGCAGCTCGGAGGGACACACTGAAGCTTTCTTT.

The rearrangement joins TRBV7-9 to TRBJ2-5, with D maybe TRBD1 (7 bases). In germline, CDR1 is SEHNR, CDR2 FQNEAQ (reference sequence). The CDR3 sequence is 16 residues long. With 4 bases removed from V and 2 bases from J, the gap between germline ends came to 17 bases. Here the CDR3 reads CASSSPGGSGQETQYF. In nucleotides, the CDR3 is TGTGCCAGCAGCTCCCCAGGGGGTAGCGGACAAGAGACCCAGTACTTC.

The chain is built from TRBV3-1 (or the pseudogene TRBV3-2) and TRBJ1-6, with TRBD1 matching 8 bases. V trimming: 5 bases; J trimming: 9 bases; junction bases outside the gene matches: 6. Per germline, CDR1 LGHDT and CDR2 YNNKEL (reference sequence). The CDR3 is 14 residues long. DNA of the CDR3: TGTGCCAGCAGCTGGCAGGGGGCAGGTTCACCCCTCCACTTT. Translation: CASSWQGAGSPLHF.

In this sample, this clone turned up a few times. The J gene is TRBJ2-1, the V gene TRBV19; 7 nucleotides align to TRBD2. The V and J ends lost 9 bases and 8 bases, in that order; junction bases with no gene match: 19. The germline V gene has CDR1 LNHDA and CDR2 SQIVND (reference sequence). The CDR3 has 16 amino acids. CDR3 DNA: TGTGCCAGCAGTCCAGGCGGGAGTAAGGTTATGGATGAGCAGTTCTTC. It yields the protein CASSPGGSKVMDEQFF.

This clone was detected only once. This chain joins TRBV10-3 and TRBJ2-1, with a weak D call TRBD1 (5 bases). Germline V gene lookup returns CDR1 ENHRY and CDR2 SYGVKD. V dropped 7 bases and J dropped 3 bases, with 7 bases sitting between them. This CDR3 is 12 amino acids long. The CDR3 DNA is TGTGCCATCAACACAGGCTACAATGAGCAGTTCTTC. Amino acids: CAINTGYNEQFF.

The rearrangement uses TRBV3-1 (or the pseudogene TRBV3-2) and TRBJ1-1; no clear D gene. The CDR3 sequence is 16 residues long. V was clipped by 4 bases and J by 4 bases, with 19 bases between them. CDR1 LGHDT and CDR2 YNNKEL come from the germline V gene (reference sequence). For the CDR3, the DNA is TGTGCCAGCAGCCGCCGGGTACCAAGCCCGAGCACTGAAGCTTTCTTT. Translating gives CASSRRVPSPSTEAFF.

CDR3 in DNA: TGTGCCAGCAATTCAGCGGGAGGGGCCTACAATGAGCAGTTCTTC. It is translated as CASNSAGGAYNEQFF. The rearrangement links TRBV3-1 (or the pseudogene TRBV3-2) to TRBJ2-1, with 10 bases that match TRBD2. The trim removed 7 bases at V and 2 bases at J, leaving 5 bases unmatched. This CDR3 is 15 amino acids long. Germline loops: CDR1 LGHDT, CDR2 YNNKEL (reference sequence).

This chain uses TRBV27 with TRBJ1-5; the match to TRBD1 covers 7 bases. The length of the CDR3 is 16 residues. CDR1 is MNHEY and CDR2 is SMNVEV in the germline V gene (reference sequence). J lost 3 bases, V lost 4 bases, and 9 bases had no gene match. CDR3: CASSSPRTGLNQPQHF. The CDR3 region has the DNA TGTGCCAGCAGTTCCCCGAGGACAGGCCTCAATCAGCCCCAGCATTTT.

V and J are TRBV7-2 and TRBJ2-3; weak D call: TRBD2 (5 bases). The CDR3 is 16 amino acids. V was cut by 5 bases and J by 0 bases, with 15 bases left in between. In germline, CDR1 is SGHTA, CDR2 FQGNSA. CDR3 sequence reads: CASSPPGGGSTDTQYF. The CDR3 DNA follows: TGTGCCAGCAGCCCCCCTGGAGGCGGTAGCACAGATACGCAGTATTTT.